This record concerns one TCR beta chain sequence. Its antigen is as yet unknown. Trimming took off 5 bases at V and 5 bases at J, with 12 bases between the two ends. The CDR3 has 14 amino acids. Germline V gene sequence: CDR1 MNHEY, CDR2 SMNVEV (reference sequence). The genomic DNA of each subset was split evenly across several immunoSEQ plates. In the original analysis: Junction-only sequences without quality scores came from ImmunoSEQ, so filtering differed. Generated by immunoSEQ multiplex PCR, the TCRdb table keeps only in-frame clones and is missing some. V and J calls and clone size are as listed in that table; D and trimming were resolved from the DNA. The sample gives under 1,900,000 clones, approximately 98.5% of which show up once; under 0.45% is in the top ten. The data originate from a study of shared clonotypes between healthy human individuals. Findings and caveats of the study: Sampling covered blood only; tissue repertoires likely differ.

The source of this sequence is a young man in good health. The sequenced sample consisted of naive CD4+ T cells sorted from blood. The subset is: CD45RA+ positively selected. This sequence joins TRBV27 and TRBJ2-2; D is perhaps TRBD2 (5 bases). The CDR3 nucleotides are TGTGCCAGCAGTACCCTACTAGGAACCGGGGAGCTGTTTTTT. Its protein product is CASSTLLGTGELFF.